This T cell receptor (beta chain) emerged from a study of beta chain features in type 1 diabetes. V was pared by 0 bases and J by 9 bases, with 7 bases between. From germline, CDR1 is SGHDT and CDR2 YYEEEE. The CDR3 is made up of 12 amino acids. The study reverse transcribed the entire isolated RNA, so it sequenced expressed TCRB transcripts. The data were produced by immunoSEQ multiplex PCR, yet TCRdb's version contains in-frame clones alone and is incomplete. This table holds under 450,000 clones, around 14% found once. There are a few counts of this clone. Sample: naive CD4+ T cells from blood. The chain combines TRBV5-6 with TRBJ1-5; tentative D call: TRBD1 (5 bases). This clonotype was obtained from a man aged 25-45 years in good health. CDR3 DNA sequence: TGTGCCAGCAGCTTGGCCGGGGGGCCCCAGCATTTT. Translated: CASSLAGGPQHF.